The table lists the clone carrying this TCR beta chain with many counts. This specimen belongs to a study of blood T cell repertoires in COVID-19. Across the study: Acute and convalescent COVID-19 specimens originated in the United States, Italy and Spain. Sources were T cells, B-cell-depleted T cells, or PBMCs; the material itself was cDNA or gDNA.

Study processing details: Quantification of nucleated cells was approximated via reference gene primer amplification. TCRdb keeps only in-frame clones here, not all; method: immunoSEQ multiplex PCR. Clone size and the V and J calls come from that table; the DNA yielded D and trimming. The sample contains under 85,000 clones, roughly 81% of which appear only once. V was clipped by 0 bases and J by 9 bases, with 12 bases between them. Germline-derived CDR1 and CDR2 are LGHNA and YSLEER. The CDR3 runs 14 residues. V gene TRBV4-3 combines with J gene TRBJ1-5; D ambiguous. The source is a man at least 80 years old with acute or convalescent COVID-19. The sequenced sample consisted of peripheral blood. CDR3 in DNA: TGCGCCAGCAGCCAAGACACAAGTTTGATGCCCCAGCATTTT. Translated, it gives CASSQDTSLMPQHF.